The clone carrying this T cell receptor (beta chain) was observed a few times. Its specificity is not known. TCR beta libraries were built with iRepertoire HTBI primers and Arm-PCR of CDR3 regions. In TCRdb, the multiplex PCR reads were re-called with MiXCR into one record per CDR3 protein. The sample contains more than 650,000 distinct CDR3 sequences, around 32% of which appear only once. The data derive from a study of regulatory T cells in long-lasting Graves disease. Study-wide findings and caveats: The study found lower TCR diversity in persistent Graves' patients than in newly diagnosed ones.

Time point defined: persistent/refractory GD, antithyroid drugs over 5 years with positive TRAb. RNA from PBMCs was the source of the TCR library. The material was peripheral blood mononuclear cells (PBMCs), obtained when the disease was refractory, from a patient treated with antithyroid drugs. This clonotype was obtained from a female donor with Graves disease.

For the CDR3, the DNA is TGTGCCAGCAGCTTAGCAACCTACGAGGAGACCCAGTACTTC. Translated: CASSLATYEETQYF. The chain is built from TRBV7-9 and TRBJ2-5; the D is unclear. Germline CDR1 reads SEHNR; CDR2 reads FQNEAQ (reference sequence). V lost 0 bases and J lost 5, with 10 bases in between. This CDR3 region has 14 residues.